Listed below are T cell receptor beta chains from one sample, sequenced in a study of radiation and T cells in renal cell carcinoma. Assay used: immunoSEQ multiplex PCR; TCRdb lists only in-frame clones, some missing. The sample shows 150,000 or so clones, 88% of them seen only once. Sequences were derived from blood, sampled from a patient whose treatment included radiotherapy and nephrectomy. These receptors originate from a woman in her 70s with renal cell carcinoma. Both conserved end residues are part of each CDR3. The D gene is left open where the match is weak. Size values are once, few and many counts, or a class for expanded clones, and some rows have none.

size: few
V: TRBV19
D: .
J: TRBJ1-5
DNA: TGTGCCAGTAGTATAGGGGGGAATCAGCCCCAGCATTTT
CDR3: CASSIGGNQPQHF

size: .
V: TRBV12-5
D: TRBD2
J: TRBJ2-1
DNA: TGTGCTAGTGGTCCGGGGGGGAATGAGCAGTTCTTC
CDR3: CASGPGGNEQFF

size: .
V: TRBV10-2
D: TRBD2
J: TRBJ2-1
DNA: TGCGCCAGCAGGGCCTCGGGGGGGACCTACAATGAGCAGTTCTTC
CDR3: CASRASGGTYNEQFF

size: .
V: TRBV11-2
D: .
J: TRBJ2-6
DNA: TGTGCCAGCAGCTTACGTTTGGGCTCTGGGGCCAACGTCCTGACTTTC
CDR3: CASSLRLGSGANVLTF

size: .
V: TRBV6-6
D: .
J: TRBJ2-5
DNA: TGTGCCAGCAGCTGGGGGTTAGGGACCAACCAAGAGACCCAGTACTTC
CDR3: CASSWGLGTNQETQYF

size: .
V: TRBV29-1
D: .
J: TRBJ2-1
DNA: TGCAGCGTTGACAGGCTACTAGCATCCAATGAGCAGTTCTTC
CDR3: CSVDRLLASNEQFF

size: once
V: TRBV6-6
D: .
J: TRBJ1-6
DNA: TGTGCCTGTGCCAGGATGGATTCACCCCTCCACTTT
CDR3: CACARMDSPLHF

size: .
V: TRBV9
D: TRBD1
J: TRBJ1-2
DNA: TGTGCCAGCAGCGTAGGGACAGGGGGCATTTTCTATGGCTACACCTTC
CDR3: CASSVGTGGIFYGYTF

size: .
V: TRBV4-2
D: .
J: TRBJ1-4
DNA: TGTGCCAGCAGCCAAGAGTCCGGTTCGGCTAATGAAAAACTGTTTTTT
CDR3: CASSQESGSANEKLFF

size: .
V: TRBV11-2
D: TRBD2
J: TRBJ2-5
DNA: TGTGCCAGCAGCTTGGGGCGGGGGGGCCATCCGTCCACCCAGTACTTC
CDR3: CASSLGRGGHPSTQYF

size: .
V: TRBV27
D: .
J: TRBJ2-2
DNA: TGTGCCAGCAGCACCCTTGGTGTCTCCGGGGAGCTGTTTTTT
CDR3: CASSTLGVSGELFF

size: .
V: TRBV29-1
D: TRBD1
J: TRBJ1-2
DNA: TGCAGCGCTCGACAGGGGGGCAGAAGTGGCTACACCTTC
CDR3: CSARQGGRSGYTF

size: .
V: TRBV30
D: .
J: TRBJ2-7
DNA: TGTGCCTGGAGTACGGACAGTAGGACCTACGAGCAGTACTTC
CDR3: CAWSTDSRTYEQYF

size: .
V: TRBV9
D: .
J: TRBJ2-1
DNA: TGTGCCAGCAGCGTTTTTGGGTCCCAAGGGAATGAGCAGTTCTTC
CDR3: CASSVFGSQGNEQFF

size: .
V: TRBV18
D: .
J: TRBJ1-1
DNA: TGTGCCAGCTCACCGCGCCAAATTCACGGCGTGTACACTGAAGCTTTCTTT
CDR3: CASSPRQIHGVYTEAFF

size: .
V: TRBV19
D: TRBD1
J: TRBJ1-1
DNA: TGTGCCAGTAGTGGGCGGGACAGGGGTCGGTCTGAAGCTTTCTTT
CDR3: CASSGRDRGRSEAFF

size: once
V: TRBV4-2
D: .
J: TRBJ1-2
DNA: TGTGCCAGCAGCCGCGCGGAAGGGAAGGATTCCTATGGCTACACCTTC
CDR3: CASSRAEGKDSYGYTF

size: few
V: TRBV7-8
D: .
J: TRBJ1-2
DNA: TGTGCCAGCAGCCTAGGACAGATTGGAGGCTACACCTTC
CDR3: CASSLGQIGGYTF

size: .
V: TRBV6-1
D: TRBD1
J: TRBJ2-1
DNA: TGTGCCAGCGGGTTAGACAGGGGGTTCAATGAGCAGTTCTTC
CDR3: CASGLDRGFNEQFF

size: .
V: TRBV5-1
D: .
J: TRBJ2-5
DNA: TGCGCCAGCAGCATTCAAGAGACCCAGTACTTC
CDR3: CASSIQETQYF

size: .
V: TRBV5-1
D: .
J: TRBJ1-1
DNA: TGCGCCAGCAGCTTGGAGCCCACGAACACTGAAGCTTTCTTT
CDR3: CASSLEPTNTEAFF

size: once
V: TRBV7-2
D: .
J: TRBJ1-5
DNA: TGTGCCAGCAGCAGTCGGCAGTTAAATCAGCCCCAGCATTTT
CDR3: CASSSRQLNQPQHF